The present T cell receptor (beta chain) was sequenced within a study of radiotherapy plus CTLA-4 blockade in lung cancer. Study information: Disease control was seen in approximately 30% of patients, objective responses in around 17%. Overall study results and limits: Reportedly, early blood T cell clone dynamics best predicted response, with interferon-beta.

Sequencing was performed with immunoSEQ multiplex PCR; in TCRdb, only in-frame clones are kept and a portion is missing. This table holds 45,000 or so clones, approximately 90% found once. The germline CDR1 and CDR2 sequences are SGHTA and FQGNSA. The length of the CDR3 is 15 residues. The V end was cut by 8 bases, the J end by 5 bases, with 22 bases between. In the case of this clone: Its antigen remains unknown.

The material was peripheral blood, obtained from a patient treated with radiotherapy plus ipilimumab. The TCR sequence derives from a human donor with non-small cell lung cancer whose response to radiotherapy plus ipilimumab could not be evaluated. The chain links TRBV7-2 to TRBJ2-7, with TRBD1 as a possible D gene (7 bases). CDR3 region: CASGRQGGSTDEQYF. The DNA of the CDR3 is TGTGCCAGCGGCCGCCAGGGGGGTAGTACGGACGAGCAGTACTTC.